Below are 27 T cell receptor beta chains sequenced from a single sample in a study of blood T cell repertoires in COVID-19. Some clones are missing from TCRdb's copy, which holds only in-frame ones; the method was immunoSEQ multiplex PCR. Of 80,000 to 100,000 clones listed, around 84% were seen once; the top ten hold approximately 22%. Sequenced sample: peripheral blood. These receptors all come from a woman over 75 in a cohort sampled during active or convalescent COVID-19.

The chain employs TRBV28 and TRBJ1-2, with a possible D match to TRBD1 (6 bases). CDR1 is MDHEN and CDR2 is SYDVKM in the germline V gene. The ends were cut back, 3 bases at V and 8 bases at J, with 13 bases in the middle. The CDR3 length is 13 residues. This CDR3 is CASSLGGAQGYTF. DNA for the CDR3: TGTGCCAGCAGTTTGGGGGGGGCTCAGGGCTACACCTTC.

The CDR3 region is CASSLDGGSFEAFF. CDR3 coding DNA: TGTGCCAGCAGCTTAGATGGCGGAAGTTTTGAAGCTTTCTTT. This sequence joins TRBV11-3 and TRBJ1-1; D unclear. The CDR3 length is 14 residues. Germline lookup yields CDR1 SGHNT and CDR2 YENEEA. V was trimmed by 0 bases and J by 7 bases, leaving 12 bases between them. Supplemented by reference TRBV11-3 and TRBJ1-1, the full variable domain reads EAGVVQSPRYKIIEKKQPVAFWCNPISGHNTLYWYLQNLGQGPELLIRYENEEAVDDSQLPKDRFSAERLKGVDSTLKIQPAELGDSAVYLCASSLDGGSFEAFFGQGTRLTVV.

This clone came up once. J is TRBJ1-4 and V is TRBV29-1; TRBD1 matches at 8 bases. Germline loops: CDR1 SQVTM, CDR2 ANQGSEA. V shed 7 bases and J 7 bases; nucleotides not matched to a gene: 8. CDR3 length: 13 residues. CDR3 sequence: CSARQGIGEKLFF. The CDR3 DNA sequence: TGCAGCGCTCGACAGGGGATTGGTGAAAAACTGTTTTTT. The full variable domain, rest sourced from reference TRBV29-1 and TRBJ1-4, is SAVISQKPSRDICQRGTSLTIQCQVDSQVTMMFWYRQQPGQSLTLIATANQGSEATYESGFVIDKFPISRPNLTFSTLTVSNMSPEDSSIYLCSARQGIGEKLFFGSGTQLSVL.

V usage is TRBV2 and J usage is TRBJ1-5; D gene unclear. Trimming took off 3 bases at V and 5 bases at J, with 8 bases between the two ends. Germline-derived CDR1 and CDR2 are SNHLY and FYNNEI. The CDR3 runs to 13 residues. DNA of the CDR3: TGTGCCAGCAGTGAGTCAGAATATCAGCCCCAGCATTTT. This encodes CASSESEYQPQHF.

V usage is TRBV20-1 and J usage is TRBJ2-5; a possible D gene is TRBD1 (6 bases). The CDR3 consists of 10 residues. The V and J ends lost 7 bases and 9 bases respectively, with 12 bases between them. The V gene's germline CDR1 is DFQATT and CDR2 SNEGSKA (reference sequence). For the CDR3, the DNA is TGCAGTGTTCGGCCAGGGGCCCAGTACTTC. Amino acid sequence: CSVRPGAQYF.

The chain joins TRBV6-5 to TRBJ1-5, with D maybe TRBD1 (5 bases). CDR3 size: 15 residues. Per the germline V gene, CDR1 is MNHEY and CDR2 is SVGAGI. Trimming cost V 2 bases and J 6 bases, with 14 bases left between them. CDR3 region: CASSYDSPGGQPQHF. The CDR3 region has the DNA TGTGCCAGCAGTTACGACAGCCCCGGGGGTCAGCCCCAGCATTTT.

The chain uses TRBV24-1 and TRBJ1-1, with D maybe TRBD1 (5 bases). The CDR3 is 15 residues long. The germline CDR1 and CDR2 sequences are KGHDR and SFDVKD. Trimming removed 7 bases from V and 0 bases from J, with 14 bases in between. The DNA for the CDR3 is TGTGCCACCAGGCCGTCGCGGGGGGTGAACACTGAAGCTTTCTTT. This gives the protein CATRPSRGVNTEAFF.

This chain connects TRBV19 to TRBJ2-3; a possible D gene is TRBD1 (6 bases). CDR1 and CDR2 (germline): LNHDA, SQIVND (reference sequence). Between the trimmed V and J ends, which lost 9 bases and 3 bases, there was a span of 13 bases. The CDR3 loop spans 13 amino acids. CDR3 sequence (DNA): TGTGCCAGCAGACAGGTTATAACAGATACGCAGTATTTT. This gives the protein CASRQVITDTQYF.

The chain couples TRBV27 to TRBJ2-6; D unclear. The CDR3 consists of 15 residues. Trimming shortened V by 2 bases and J by 2 bases, and 7 bases separated the two germline ends. Germline-derived CDR1 and CDR2 are MNHEY and SMNVEV (reference sequence). CDR3 protein: CASSLDQAGANVLTF. In nucleotides, the CDR3 is TGTGCCAGCAGTTTAGATCAGGCTGGGGCCAACGTCCTGACTTTC.

V is TRBV11-3 and J is TRBJ2-5; the match to TRBD2 covers 8 bases. The CDR3 loop spans 17 amino acids. Germline CDR1 SGHNT, CDR2 YENEEA. J was trimmed by 0 bases and V by 2 bases; bases with no gene match: 8. DNA for the CDR3: TGTGCCAGCAGCTTACACAGAGCTAGCGGGTACCAAGAGACCCAGTACTTC. It codes for CASSLHRASGYQETQYF.

The rearrangement joins TRBV9 to TRBJ2-1, with TRBD2 identical over 11 bases. The CDR3 sequence is 15 residues long. CDR1 SGDLS and CDR2 YYNGEE come from the germline V gene. The V gene end was trimmed by 4 bases and the J gene end by 6 bases; junction bases not matched to a gene: 6. CDR3 sequence (DNA): TGTGCCAGCAGCTCCCAGGGACTAGCGGCCAATGAGCAGTTCTTC. Translated: CASSSQGLAANEQFF.

The chain links TRBV7-9 to TRBJ1-6; a possible D gene is TRBD1 (6 bases). Germline V gives CDR1 SEHNR, CDR2 FQNEAQ (reference sequence). CDR3 length equals 12 residues. V was pared by 5 bases and J by 13 bases, with 12 bases between. This CDR3 reads CASSSRDIPLHF. The CDR3 nucleotides read TGTGCCAGCAGCAGCCGGGACATCCCCCTCCACTTT. Complete variable domain (other parts from reference TRBV7-9 and TRBJ1-6): DTGVSQNPRHKITKRGQNVTFRCDPISEHNRLYWYRQTLGQGPEFLTYFQNEAQLEKSRLLSDRFSAERPKGSFSTLEIQRTEQGDSAMYLCASSSRDIPLHFGNGTRLTVT.

The chain employs TRBV6-1 and TRBJ2-7, with 8 bases fitting TRBD1. The junction had 11 bases not matched to a gene; V was cut back by 2 bases and J by 5 bases. The CDR3 covers 16 residues. Germline V gene lookup returns CDR1 MNHNS and CDR2 SASEGT. In DNA form, the CDR3 reads TGTGCCAGCAGTGAAATTCTGGGGACAGGTAGAAACGAGCAGTACTTC. It yields the protein CASSEILGTGRNEQYF.

V usage is TRBV5-5 and J usage is TRBJ2-1; 8 positions match TRBD2. Germline CDR1 is SGHKS and CDR2 is YYEKEE (reference sequence). This CDR3 is 14 amino acids long. Trimming at V came to 2 bases and at J to 7 bases, leaving 5 bases not matched to a gene. The CDR3 spells CASSFSGSLNEQFF. The CDR3 nucleotides read TGTGCCAGCAGCTTCAGCGGGAGTTTAAATGAGCAGTTCTTC.

V usage is TRBV28 and J usage is TRBJ2-7; 8 bases match TRBD1. V lost 6 bases, J lost 0 bases, and 7 bases stayed unmatched. This CDR3 region has 15 residues. Germline V gene lookup returns CDR1 MDHEN and CDR2 SYDVKM. The CDR3 here is CASSPGGGPSYEQYF. The CDR3 DNA reads TGTGCCAGCAGCCCAGGGGGCGGTCCCTCCTACGAGCAGTACTTC.

The J gene is TRBJ1-1, the V gene TRBV19; D call uncertain. The CDR3 sequence is 14 residues long. Germline loops: CDR1 LNHDA, CDR2 SQIVND (reference sequence). Trimming stripped 5 bases from V and 0 bases from J, with 10 bases between. The CDR3 spells CASSVTILNTEAFF. DNA of the CDR3: TGTGCCAGTAGTGTGACTATTCTGAACACTGAAGCTTTCTTT.

The V call is TRBV6-4, the J call TRBJ2-1, with a weak D call TRBD2 (6 bases). Germline assignment: CDR1 MRHNA and CDR2 SNTAGT. The ends were cut back, 0 bases at V and 12 bases at J, with 15 bases in the middle. The CDR3 has 14 residues. The CDR3 loop is CASSDSGLLEAQFF. The DNA for the CDR3 is TGTGCCAGCAGTGACTCGGGACTCCTAGAGGCGCAGTTCTTC.

This clone was counted between two and nine times. V is TRBV19 and J is TRBJ1-2, with D unresolved. Trimming left V 0 bases short and J 0 bases short, with 11 bases between. Germline V gene lookup returns CDR1 LNHDA and CDR2 SQIVND (reference sequence). This CDR3 has 16 amino acids. The DNA of the CDR3 is TGTGCCAGTAGTATAGAGAGAGGAGGCTCTAACTATGGCTACACCTTC. This gives the protein CASSIERGGSNYGYTF. The full variable domain, its missing parts supplied by reference TRBV19 and TRBJ1-2, is DGGITQSPKYLFRKEGQNVTLSCEQNLNHDAMYWYRQDPGQGLRLIYYSQIVNDFQKGDIAEGYSVSREKKESFPLTVTSAQKNPTAFYLCASSIERGGSNYGYTFGSGTRLTVV.

The V call is TRBV18, the J call TRBJ2-7, with D tentatively TRBD1 (5 bases). V lost 0 bases and J 5 bases, leaving 8 bases between the germline ends. Germline CDR1 reads KGHSH; CDR2 reads LQKENI. This CDR3 is built from 13 residues. The CDR3 spells CASSPPGADEQYV. For the CDR3, the DNA is TGTGCCAGCTCACCACCAGGGGCTGACGAGCAGTACGTC.

The V call is TRBV6-1, the J call TRBJ1-1; 9 bases map to TRBD1. V trimming: 4 bases; J trimming: 2 bases; junction bases outside the gene matches: 11. Germline V gene sequence: CDR1 MNHNS, CDR2 SASEGT. The CDR3 contains 17 residues. The CDR3: CASSVGQGMGANTEAFF. The CDR3, as DNA: TGTGCCAGCAGTGTTGGACAGGGGATGGGGGCCAACACTGAAGCTTTCTTT.

This chain uses TRBV30 with TRBJ2-1; 8 positions agree with TRBD1. This CDR3 comprises 13 residues. Germline V gene lookup returns CDR1 GTSNPN and CDR2 SVGIG (reference sequence). Trimming took 3 bases from V and 4 from J; bases not matched to a gene: 2. The CDR3: CAWRRQGYNEQFF. DNA for the CDR3: TGTGCCTGGAGGAGACAGGGGTACAATGAGCAGTTCTTC.

This chain connects TRBV28 to TRBJ2-7; TRBD2 matches 9 bases. The V gene end was trimmed by 3 bases and the J gene end by 0 bases; junction bases not matched to a gene: 3. Germline CDR1 reads MDHEN; CDR2 reads SYDVKM. This CDR3 is 15 amino acids long. This chain's CDR3 is CASSFSGGPSYEQYV. The CDR3 DNA reads TGTGCCAGCAGTTTTAGCGGGGGACCCTCCTACGAGCAGTACGTC.

This sequence joins TRBV5-8 and TRBJ2-3; 11 nucleotides match TRBD1. The length of the CDR3 is 18 residues. Germline assignment: CDR1 SGHTS and CDR2 YDEGEE. Unmatched junction bases numbered 13, after V lost 5 bases and J lost 2 bases. In nucleotides, the CDR3 is TGTGCCAGCAGTCTGGGGTGGACAGGGGGCTATTCCACAGATACGCAGTATTTT. This gives the protein CASSLGWTGGYSTDTQYF.

The rearrangement joins TRBV28 to TRBJ1-6; D is possibly TRBD1 (5 bases). Trimming removed 5 bases at V and 0 bases at J, with 17 bases between. This CDR3 spans 18 amino acids. Germline V lookup: CDR1 MDHEN, CDR2 SYDVKM. DNA of the CDR3: TGTGCCAGCAGTCCCTGGGGGGGTCTAAGCTCCTATAATTCACCCCTCCACTTT. It is translated as CASSPWGGLSSYNSPLHF.

The V call is TRBV9, the J call TRBJ1-5; 9 bases are shared with TRBD1. Germline loops: CDR1 SGDLS, CDR2 YYNGEE. The trim removed 3 bases at V and 4 bases at J, leaving 8 bases unmatched. This CDR3 has 16 residues. CDR3: CASSGGTGRPNQPQHF. The CDR3 DNA reads TGTGCCAGCAGCGGAGGGACAGGGAGACCAAATCAGCCCCAGCATTTT.

The V call is TRBV20-1, the J call TRBJ1-1; D may be TRBD1 (5 bases). The germline CDR1 and CDR2 sequences are DFQATT and SNEGSKA (reference sequence). V lost 7 bases, J lost 3 bases, and 9 bases lay in between. The CDR3 has 11 amino acids. In nucleotides, the CDR3 is TGCAGTGTCCCGGGGGACACTGAAGCTTTCTTT. It specifies CSVPGDTEAFF.

This sequence joins TRBV6-5 and TRBJ2-2; 8 positions agree with TRBD1. The germline gives CDR1 MNHEY, CDR2 SVGAGI. The CDR3 consists of 15 residues. Trimming took 5 bases from V and 6 from J; bases not matched to a gene: 8. The CDR3 coding sequence is TGTGCCAGCAGTCACGGACAGGGATCGGCCGGGGAGCTGTTTTTT. It encodes CASSHGQGSAGELFF.